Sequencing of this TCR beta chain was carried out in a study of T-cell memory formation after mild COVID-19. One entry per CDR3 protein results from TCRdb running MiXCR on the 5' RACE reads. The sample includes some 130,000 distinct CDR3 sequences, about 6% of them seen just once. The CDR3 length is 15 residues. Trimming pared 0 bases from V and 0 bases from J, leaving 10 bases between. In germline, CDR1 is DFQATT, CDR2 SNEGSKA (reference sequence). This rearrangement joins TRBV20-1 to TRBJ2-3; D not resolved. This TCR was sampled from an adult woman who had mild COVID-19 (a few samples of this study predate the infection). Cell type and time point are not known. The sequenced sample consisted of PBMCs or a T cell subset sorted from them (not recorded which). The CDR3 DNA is TGCAGTGCTAGAGACACTGTCGCTAGCACAGATACGCAGTATTTT. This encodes CSARDTVASTDTQYF.